This T cell receptor (beta chain) was sequenced for a study of blood T cells in healthy people across ages. Findings of the study overall: Because sorting was not performed, PBMCs prevented conclusive naive versus antigen-experienced comparison. Long-lived and aged donors differed, with more naive CD4+ cells and higher diversity in the long-lived.

A word on this clonotype: The antigen is undetermined.

The germline V gene encodes CDR1 SNHLY and CDR2 FYNNEI. The CDR3 contains 17 residues. V gave up 5 bases and J gave up 10 bases; unmatched junction bases: 20. A sample-barcoded 5' primer and a J-beta primer mix were used in a second PCR of roughly 7 to 12 cycles. CDR3-containing paired-end reads numbered at least 3 million in each sample. TCRdb reprocessed the 5' RACE reads via MiXCR and lists one record per CDR3 protein. Among 1.5 million to 2 million distinct CDR3 sequences, about 50% were seen once, and the ten largest hold around 2.1%. This TCR was recovered from a woman between 40 and 50 years old in good health. Sequences were obtained from blood. The chain combines TRBV2 with TRBJ2-7; 10 nucleotides match TRBD2. The CDR3 sequence: CASSFLAGAVDYSAQYF. The CDR3, as DNA: TGTGCCAGCAGTTTTCTAGCGGGGGCCGTCGATTACAGCGCCCAGTACTTC.